The 12 T cell receptor beta chains below all came from one sample that was sequenced in a study of blood T cells in healthy people across ages. Then a second PCR, running about 6 to 11 cycles, was carried out with a sample-barcoded 5' primer and a J-beta primer mix. In TCRdb, the 5' RACE reads were re-called with MiXCR into one record per CDR3 protein. This sample carries 1.4 million or so distinct CDR3 sequences, about 45% of them seen once, and the ten largest clones take around 4%. The sequenced sample was blood. These receptors all come from a woman aged 18-29 years in good health.

The chain recombines TRBV12-3 or TRBV12-4 with TRBJ2-7; no clear D. CDR3 length equals 15 residues. Trimming cost V 6 bases and J 3 bases, with 18 bases left between them. CDR3 loop: CASSDSAGVGYEQYF. CDR3 bases: TGTGCCAGCAGCGATAGTGCCGGCGTGGGCTACGAGCAGTACTTC.

V usage is TRBV20-1 and J usage is TRBJ2-7, with D uncertain. The germline gives CDR1 DFQATT, CDR2 SNEGSKA (reference sequence). This CDR3 is 14 amino acids long. V was trimmed by 1 base and J by 2 bases, leaving 12 bases between them. The CDR3 sequence: CSARGVVLTYEQYF. The CDR3, as DNA: TGCAGTGCTAGAGGGGTAGTCCTAACCTACGAGCAGTACTTC.

V usage is TRBV6-5 and J usage is TRBJ1-2; no definite D call. CDR1 and CDR2 (germline): MNHEY, SVGAGI. V dropped 6 bases and J dropped 0 bases, with 14 bases sitting between them. The CDR3 has 15 amino acids. The CDR3 protein is CASSNLRLANYGYTF. In DNA form, the CDR3 reads TGTGCCAGCAGCAATTTAAGACTAGCTAACTATGGCTACACCTTC.

The chain joins TRBV11-2 to TRBJ2-3; no definite D call. The CDR3 spans 16 residues. The germline gives CDR1 SGHAT, CDR2 FQNNGV. V was trimmed by 3 bases and J by 2 bases, leaving 15 bases between them. The CDR3 DNA reads TGTGCCAGCAGCTTCCTTCCGCTGGCACACACAGATACGCAGTATTTT. It codes for CASSFLPLAHTDTQYF.

This clonotype came up a few times. V and J are TRBV11-2 and TRBJ1-2; 7 nucleotides align to TRBD1. The V and J ends lost 5 bases and 0 bases, in that order; junction bases with no gene match: 6. The CDR3 is made up of 15 amino acids. Per the germline V gene, CDR1 is SGHAT and CDR2 is FQNNGV. The DNA of the CDR3 is TGTGCCAGCAGCAGAGGGGGACAGACTAACTATGGCTACACCTTC. Translating gives CASSRGGQTNYGYTF.

The chain carries TRBV7-2 and TRBJ2-5; possibly TRBD1 for D (6 bases). The CDR3 has 15 residues. Between the trimmed V and J ends, which lost 5 bases and 2 bases, there was a span of 15 bases. CDR1 is SGHTA and CDR2 is FQGNSA in the germline V gene. CDR3 nucleotide sequence: TGTGCCAGCAGCACCCCAGGGGTTATACAAGAGACCCAGTACTTC. This sequence encodes CASSTPGVIQETQYF. Looking up the rest from reference TRBV7-2 and TRBJ2-5 gives the full variable domain: GAGVSQSPSNKVTEKGKDVELRCDPISGHTALYWYRQSLGQGLEFLIYFQGNSAPDKSGLPSDRFSAERTGGSVSTLTIQRTQQEDSAVYLCASSTPGVIQETQYFGPGTRLLVL.

The rearrangement links TRBV12-3 or TRBV12-4 to TRBJ1-3, with 7 positions matching TRBD1. V was pared by 6 bases and J by 4 bases, with 9 bases of the junction left unmatched. The CDR3 totals 15 residues. CDR3 coding DNA: TGTGCCAGCAGGTCGACAGGGTCGGGAGGAAACACCATATATTTT. Its protein is CASRSTGSGGNTIYF.

This clonotype has a handful of counts. The chain is built from TRBV20-1 and TRBJ1-4, with TRBD1 as a possible D gene (5 bases). V lost 3 bases, J lost 8 bases, and 13 bases lay in between. Germline loops: CDR1 DFQATT, CDR2 SNEGSKA (reference sequence). The CDR3 is made up of 13 amino acids. CDR3 in DNA: TGCAGTGCTAGCAGGGCAGGGAGAGAAAAACTGTTTTTT. Encoded protein: CSASRAGREKLFF.

The CDR3 DNA sequence: TGCGCCAGCAGCCAATGGCAGGGGCCTGAGCAGTTCTTC. It is translated as CASSQWQGPEQFF. J is TRBJ2-1 and V is TRBV4-1, with D possibly matching TRBD1 (6 bases). V was cut by 2 bases and J by 9 bases, with 11 bases left in between. This CDR3 spans 13 amino acids. Looked up from germline, CDR1 is MGHRA and CDR2 is YSYEKL.

Worth noting for this clonotype: At one end, the junction sequence differs from germline, possibly due to a read error. The gene calls are TRBV20-1 and TRBJ1-5; D not resolved. The CDR3 is 15 residues long. Germline values: CDR1 DFQATT, CDR2 SNEGSKA (reference sequence). DNA of the CDR3: TGCAGTACTAGAGATCGTCGTCAGGGCAATCAGCCCCAGCATTTT. Translated, it gives CSTRDRRQGNQPQHF.

This rearrangement joins TRBV18 to TRBJ2-7, with D possibly TRBD1 on 6 matching bases. The V and J ends lost 2 bases and 7 bases respectively, with 15 bases between them. The germline CDR1 and CDR2 sequences are KGHSH and LQKENI. The CDR3 spans 14 residues. The CDR3 is CASSPSPGDNEQYF. In DNA, the CDR3 is TGTGCCAGCTCACCATCGCCCGGGGACAATGAGCAGTACTTC.

This chain joins TRBV20-1 and TRBJ2-1, with 14 bases fitting TRBD2. The CDR3 covers 15 residues. Trimming removed 1 base from V and 7 bases from J; junction bases left unmatched: 3. Germline V gives CDR1 DFQATT, CDR2 SNEGSKA (reference sequence). The DNA of the CDR3 is TGCAGTGCTAGAGCGAGACTAGCGGGAGGGAATGAGCAGTTCTTC. It encodes CSARARLAGGNEQFF.